The clone carrying this TCR beta chain was seen a handful of times. Its antigen is still unknown. The entry originates in a study of T-cell memory formation after mild COVID-19. Across the study: Clusters of TCRs were largely donor specific. Study conclusions and caveats: Some SARS-CoV-2-responding clones were already detected in memory before infection. CD4+ contracting clones lay mainly in CM and EM, CD8+ ones in EMRA.

TCR alpha and TCR beta cDNA libraries with sample barcodes and UMIs came from 5'RACE using constant-segment primers. In TCRdb, the 5' RACE reads were re-called with MiXCR into one record per CDR3 protein. In the table there are about 180,000 distinct CDR3 sequences, roughly 16% of which are singletons. This TCR derives from an adult woman who had mild COVID-19 (a few samples of this study predate the infection). Cell type and time point are not known. Sequencing was performed on PBMCs or a T cell subset sorted from them (not recorded which).

The CDR3 region is CASRRATVHGYTF. CDR3 bases: TGTGCCAGCCGAAGAGCGACAGTCCATGGCTACACCTTC. The gene calls are TRBV6-2 or TRBV6-3 and TRBJ1-2; maybe TRBD1 (5 bases). Trimming took 8 bases from V and 6 from J, leaving 16 bases between them. Germline CDR1 MNHEY, CDR2 SVGEGT. The CDR3 contains 13 residues.